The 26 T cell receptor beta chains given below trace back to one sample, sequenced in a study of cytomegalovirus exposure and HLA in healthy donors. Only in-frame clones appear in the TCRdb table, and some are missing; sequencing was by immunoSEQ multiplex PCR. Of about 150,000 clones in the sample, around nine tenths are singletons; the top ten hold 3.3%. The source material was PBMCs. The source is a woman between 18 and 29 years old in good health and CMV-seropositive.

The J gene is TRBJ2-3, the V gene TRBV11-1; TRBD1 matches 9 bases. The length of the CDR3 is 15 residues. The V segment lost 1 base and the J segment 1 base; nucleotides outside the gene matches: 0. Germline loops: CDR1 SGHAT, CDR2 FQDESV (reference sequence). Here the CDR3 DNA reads TGTGCCAGCAGCTTAGACAGGGGGCGCACAGATACGCAGTATTTT. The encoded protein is CASSLDRGRTDTQYF.

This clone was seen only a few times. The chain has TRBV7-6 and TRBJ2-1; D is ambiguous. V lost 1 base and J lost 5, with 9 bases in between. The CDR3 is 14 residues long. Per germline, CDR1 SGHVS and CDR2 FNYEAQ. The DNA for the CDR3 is TGTGCCAGCAGCTTAGGGGCCAGACACAATGAGCAGTTCTTC. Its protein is CASSLGARHNEQFF.

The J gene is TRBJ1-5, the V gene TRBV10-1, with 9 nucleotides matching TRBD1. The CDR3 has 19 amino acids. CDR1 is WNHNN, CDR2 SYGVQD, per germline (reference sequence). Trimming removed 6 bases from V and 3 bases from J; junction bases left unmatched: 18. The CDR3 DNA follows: TGCGCCAGCAGACCCCGAAAACGGGACAGGGAGTGGGACAATCAGCCCCAGCATTTT. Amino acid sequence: CASRPRKRDREWDNQPQHF.

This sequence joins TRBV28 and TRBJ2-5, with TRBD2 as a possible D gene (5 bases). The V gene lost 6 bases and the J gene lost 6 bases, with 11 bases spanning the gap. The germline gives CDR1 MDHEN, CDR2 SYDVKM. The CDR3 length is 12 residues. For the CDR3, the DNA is TGTGCCAGCAGCCAGGACGGGAAGACCCAGTACTTC. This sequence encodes CASSQDGKTQYF.

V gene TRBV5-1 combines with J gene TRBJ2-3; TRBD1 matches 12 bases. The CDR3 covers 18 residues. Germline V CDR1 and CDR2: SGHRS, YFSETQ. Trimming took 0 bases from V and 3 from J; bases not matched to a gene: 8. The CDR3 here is CASSLGLRDRGLTDTQYF. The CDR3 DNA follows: TGCGCCAGCAGCTTGGGGCTCCGGGACAGGGGGCTAACAGATACGCAGTATTTT.

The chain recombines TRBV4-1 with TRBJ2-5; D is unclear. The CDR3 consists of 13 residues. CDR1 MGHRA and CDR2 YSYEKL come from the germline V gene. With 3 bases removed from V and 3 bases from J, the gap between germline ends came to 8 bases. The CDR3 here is CASSHPGEETQYF. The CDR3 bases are TGCGCCAGCAGCCATCCTGGAGAAGAGACCCAGTACTTC.

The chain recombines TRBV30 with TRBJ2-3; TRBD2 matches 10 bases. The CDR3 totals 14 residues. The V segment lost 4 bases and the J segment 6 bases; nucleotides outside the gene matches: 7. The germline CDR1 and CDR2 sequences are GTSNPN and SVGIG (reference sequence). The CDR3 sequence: CAWMVGAGGDTQYF. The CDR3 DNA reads TGTGCCTGGATGGTTGGAGCGGGGGGGGATACGCAGTATTTT.

The CDR3 DNA follows: TGTGCCAGCAGTTCCGGACAGTTCCAAGAGACCCAGTACTTC. It yields the protein CASSSGQFQETQYF. The chain recombines TRBV28 with TRBJ2-5, with D maybe TRBD1 (6 bases). V was shortened by 4 bases and J by 1 base, with 10 bases between the two germline ends. Germline V gene data show CDR1 as MDHEN and CDR2 as SYDVKM. The CDR3 runs to 14 residues. Looking up the rest from reference TRBV28 and TRBJ2-5 gives the full variable domain: DVKVTQSSRYLVKRTGEKVFLECVQDMDHENMFWYRQDPGLGLRLIYFSYDVKMKEKGDIPEGYSVSREKKERFSLILESASTNQTSMYLCASSSGQFQETQYFGPGTRLLVL.

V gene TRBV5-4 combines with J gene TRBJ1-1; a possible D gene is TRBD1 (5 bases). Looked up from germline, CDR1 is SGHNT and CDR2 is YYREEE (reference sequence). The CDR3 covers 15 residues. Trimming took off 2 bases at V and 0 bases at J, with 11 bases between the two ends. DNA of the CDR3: TGTGCCAGCAGCTTACCACAGGCCATGAACACTGAAGCTTTCTTT. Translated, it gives CASSLPQAMNTEAFF.

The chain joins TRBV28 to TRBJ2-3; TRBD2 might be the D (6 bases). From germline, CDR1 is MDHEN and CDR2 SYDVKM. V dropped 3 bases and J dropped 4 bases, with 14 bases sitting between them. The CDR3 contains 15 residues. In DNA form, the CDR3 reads TGTGCCAGCAGTTTTCCTGCGGGAAGGGCAGATACGCAGTATTTT. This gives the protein CASSFPAGRADTQYF.

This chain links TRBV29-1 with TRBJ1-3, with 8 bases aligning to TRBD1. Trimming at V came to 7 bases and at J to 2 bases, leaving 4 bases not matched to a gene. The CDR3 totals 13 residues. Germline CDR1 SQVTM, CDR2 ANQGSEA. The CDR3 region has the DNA TGCAGCGCCAAGGGACAGGCTGGAAACACCATATATTTT. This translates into CSAKGQAGNTIYF.

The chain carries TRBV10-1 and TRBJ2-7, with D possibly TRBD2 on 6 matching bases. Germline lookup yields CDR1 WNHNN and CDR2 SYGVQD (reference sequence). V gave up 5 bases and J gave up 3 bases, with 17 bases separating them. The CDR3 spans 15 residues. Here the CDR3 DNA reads TGCGCCAGCAGTCCGCGGCTAGCGTCTATCTACGAGCAGTACTTC. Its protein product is CASSPRLASIYEQYF.

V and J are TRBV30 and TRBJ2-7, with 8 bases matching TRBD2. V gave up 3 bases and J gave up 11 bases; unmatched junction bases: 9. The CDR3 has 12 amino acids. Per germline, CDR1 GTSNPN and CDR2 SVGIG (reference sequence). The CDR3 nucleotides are TGTGCCTGGAGCCATCCGGGGGGGGGAGAGTACTTC. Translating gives CAWSHPGGGEYF.

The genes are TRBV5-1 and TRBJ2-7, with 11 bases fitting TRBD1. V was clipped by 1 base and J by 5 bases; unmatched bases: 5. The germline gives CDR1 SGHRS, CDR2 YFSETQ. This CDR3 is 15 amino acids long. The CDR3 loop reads CASSLPGTGGDEQYF. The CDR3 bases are TGCGCCAGCAGCTTGCCTGGGACAGGGGGTGACGAGCAGTACTTC.

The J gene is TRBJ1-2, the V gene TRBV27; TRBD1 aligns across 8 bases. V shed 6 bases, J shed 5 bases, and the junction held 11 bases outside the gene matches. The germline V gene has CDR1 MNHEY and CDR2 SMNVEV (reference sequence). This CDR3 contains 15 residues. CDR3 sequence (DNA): TGTGCCAGCAGCCCGGGACAGGAAAGTTTTTATGGCTACACCTTC. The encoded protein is CASSPGQESFYGYTF.

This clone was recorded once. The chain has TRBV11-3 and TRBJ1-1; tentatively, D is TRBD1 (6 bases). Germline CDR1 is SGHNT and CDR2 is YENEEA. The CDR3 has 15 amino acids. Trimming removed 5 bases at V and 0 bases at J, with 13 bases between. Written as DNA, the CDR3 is TGTGCCAGCAGCGGACTCAGGGGCGTGAACACTGAAGCTTTCTTT. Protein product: CASSGLRGVNTEAFF.

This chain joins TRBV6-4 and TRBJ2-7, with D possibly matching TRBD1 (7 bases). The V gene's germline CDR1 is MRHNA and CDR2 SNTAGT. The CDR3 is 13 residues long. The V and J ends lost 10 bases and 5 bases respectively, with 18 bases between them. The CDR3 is CANPGRGRNEQYF. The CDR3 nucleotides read TGTGCCAACCCTGGCAGGGGGAGGAACGAGCAGTACTTC.

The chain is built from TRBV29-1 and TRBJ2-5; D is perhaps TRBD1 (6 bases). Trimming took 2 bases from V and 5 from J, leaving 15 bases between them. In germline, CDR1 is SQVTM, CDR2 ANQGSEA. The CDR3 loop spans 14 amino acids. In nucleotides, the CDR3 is TGCAGCGTTGAATTGGGCAGGGGCTACGAGACCCAGTACTTC. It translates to CSVELGRGYETQYF.

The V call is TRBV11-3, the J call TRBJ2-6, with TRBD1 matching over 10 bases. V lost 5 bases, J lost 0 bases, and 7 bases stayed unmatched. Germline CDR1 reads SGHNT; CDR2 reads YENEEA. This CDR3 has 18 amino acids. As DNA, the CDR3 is TGTGCCAGCAGCGGACCCGGGACAGGGGACTCTGGGGCCAACGTCCTGACTTTC. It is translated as CASSGPGTGDSGANVLTF.

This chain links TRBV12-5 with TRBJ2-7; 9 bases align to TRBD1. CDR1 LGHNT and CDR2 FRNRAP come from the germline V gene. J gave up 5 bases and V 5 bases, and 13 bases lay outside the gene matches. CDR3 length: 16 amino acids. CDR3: CASGVGLDRGSNEQYF. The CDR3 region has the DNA TGTGCTAGTGGTGTAGGCCTCGACAGGGGGTCGAACGAGCAGTACTTC.

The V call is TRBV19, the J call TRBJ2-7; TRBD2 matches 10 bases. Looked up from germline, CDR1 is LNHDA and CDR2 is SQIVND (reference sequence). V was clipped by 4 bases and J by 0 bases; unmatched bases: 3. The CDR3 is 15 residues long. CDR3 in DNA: TGTGCCAGTAGTACGGCTAGCGGGAGCTCCTACGAGCAGTACTTC. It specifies CASSTASGSSYEQYF.

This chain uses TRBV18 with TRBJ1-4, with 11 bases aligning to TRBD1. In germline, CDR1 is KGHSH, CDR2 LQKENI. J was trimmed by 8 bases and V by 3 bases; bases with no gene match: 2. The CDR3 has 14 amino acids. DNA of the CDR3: TGTGCCAGCTCACCCGGACAGGGGGCGGAAAAACTGTTTTTT. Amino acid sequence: CASSPGQGAEKLFF.

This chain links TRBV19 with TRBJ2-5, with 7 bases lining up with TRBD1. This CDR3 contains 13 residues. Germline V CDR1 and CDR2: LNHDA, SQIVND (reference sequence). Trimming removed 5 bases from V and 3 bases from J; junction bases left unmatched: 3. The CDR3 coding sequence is TGTGCCAGTAGTTCCCAGGGGGAAGAGACCCAGTACTTC. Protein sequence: CASSSQGEETQYF.

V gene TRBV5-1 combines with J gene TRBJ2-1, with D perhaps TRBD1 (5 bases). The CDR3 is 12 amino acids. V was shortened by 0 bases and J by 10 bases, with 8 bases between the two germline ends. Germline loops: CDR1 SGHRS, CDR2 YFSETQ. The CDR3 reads CASSLARAEQFF. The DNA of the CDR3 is TGCGCCAGCAGCTTGGCCAGGGCCGAGCAGTTCTTC.

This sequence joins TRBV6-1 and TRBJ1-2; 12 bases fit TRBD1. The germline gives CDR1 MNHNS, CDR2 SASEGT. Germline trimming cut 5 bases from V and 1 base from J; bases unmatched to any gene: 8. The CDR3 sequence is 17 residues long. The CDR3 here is CASSKGTGGAGNYGYTF. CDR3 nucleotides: TGTGCCAGCAGTAAAGGGACAGGGGGCGCCGGTAACTATGGCTACACCTTC.

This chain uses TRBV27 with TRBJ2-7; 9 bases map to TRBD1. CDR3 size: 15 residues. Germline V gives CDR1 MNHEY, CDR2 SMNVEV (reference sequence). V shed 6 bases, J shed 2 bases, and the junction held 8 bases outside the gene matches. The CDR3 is CASRQPGQGTYEQYF. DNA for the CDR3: TGTGCCAGCAGACAGCCGGGACAGGGTACCTACGAGCAGTACTTC.